The source of this T cell receptor beta chain is a study of low-dose radiotherapy and immunotherapy resistance in tumors. Turning to the study itself: Intravenous ipilimumab 1 mg/kg every six weeks was given with nivolumab 240 mg every two weeks.

After removal of 4 bases from V and 4 bases from J, the junction contained 6 bases not matched to a gene. Germline assignment: CDR1 SGHAT and CDR2 FQNNGV. This CDR3 has 15 residues. Priming of first-strand cDNA relied on TRAV- and TRBV-specific primers (covering alpha and beta chains). The authors amplified TCRs for about 18 PCR cycles with a constant-region primer and a V-primer adapter. TCRdb re-called the reads with MiXCR, one entry per CDR3 protein. The table lists about 84,000 distinct CDR3 sequences, less than 20% of them singletons, with approximately 1.5% in the top ten. Time point here: after trial treatment. This sample's treatment: LDRT plus nivolumab, ipilimumab, low-dose cyclophosphamide and aspirin (RACIN trial). Eligibility criteria specified advanced solid malignancies devoid of tumor-infiltrating lymphocytes. The table lists this clonotype with many counts.

The TCR was taken from a male donor with prostate cancer. J is TRBJ2-2 and V is TRBV11-2; 7 nucleotides agree with TRBD2. Sample: PBMCs, taken after low-dose radiotherapy plus immunotherapy. In DNA, the CDR3 is TGTGCCAGCAGCTCCCGCGGGGAGGGCACCGGGGAGCTGTTTTTT. Translating gives CASSSRGEGTGELFF.